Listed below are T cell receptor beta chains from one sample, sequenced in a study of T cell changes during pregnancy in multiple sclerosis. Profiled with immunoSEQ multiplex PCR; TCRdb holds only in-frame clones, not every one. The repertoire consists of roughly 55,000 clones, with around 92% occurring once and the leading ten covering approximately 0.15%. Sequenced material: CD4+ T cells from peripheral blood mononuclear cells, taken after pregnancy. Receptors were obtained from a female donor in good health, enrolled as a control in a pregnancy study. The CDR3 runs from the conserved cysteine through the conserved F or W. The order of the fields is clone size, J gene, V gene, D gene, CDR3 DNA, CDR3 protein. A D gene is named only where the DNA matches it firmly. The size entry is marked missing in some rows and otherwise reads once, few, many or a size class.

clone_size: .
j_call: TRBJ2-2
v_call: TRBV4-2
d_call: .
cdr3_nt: TGTGCCAGCAGCCAAGATCGCAGGGCGTCTTCTAACACCGGGGAGCTGTTTTTT
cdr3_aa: CASSQDRRASSNTGELFF

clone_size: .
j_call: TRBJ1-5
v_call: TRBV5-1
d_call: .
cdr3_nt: TGCGCCAGCAGCTTGGGGTTAGGGGGTAATCAGCCCCAGCATTTT
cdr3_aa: CASSLGLGGNQPQHF

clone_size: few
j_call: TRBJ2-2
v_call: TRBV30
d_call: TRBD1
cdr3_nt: TGTGCCTGGAGTCACAAGGGGGCCCGGTACACCGGGGAGCTGTTTTTT
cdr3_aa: CAWSHKGARYTGELFF

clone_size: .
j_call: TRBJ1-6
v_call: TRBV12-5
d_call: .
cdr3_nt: TGTGCTAGTGGTCCAGATCTTTCACCCCTCCACTTT
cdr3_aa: CASGPDLSPLHF

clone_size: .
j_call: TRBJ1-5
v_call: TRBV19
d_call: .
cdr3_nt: TGTGCCAGTAGTATACGCCTAAATCAGCCCCAGCATTTT
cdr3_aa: CASSIRLNQPQHF

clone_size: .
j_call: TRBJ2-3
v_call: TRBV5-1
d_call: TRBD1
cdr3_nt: TGCGCCAGCAGCTTGAGGGGGCCAGATACGCAGTATTTT
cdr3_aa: CASSLRGPDTQYF

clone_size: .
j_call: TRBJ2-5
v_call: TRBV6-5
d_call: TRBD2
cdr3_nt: TGTGCCAGCAGTCGGCTAGCGGGGGGAGAGACCCAGTACTTC
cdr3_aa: CASSRLAGGETQYF

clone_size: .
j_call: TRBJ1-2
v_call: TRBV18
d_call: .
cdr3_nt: TGTGCCAGCTCACAGGGTCAACAGGGCTCTGGCTACACCTTC
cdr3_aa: CASSQGQQGSGYTF

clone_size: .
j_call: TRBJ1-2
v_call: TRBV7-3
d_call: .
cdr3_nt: TGTGCCAGCAGCTTAGGGGGGGGAGCTAACTATGGCTACACCTTC
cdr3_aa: CASSLGGGANYGYTF

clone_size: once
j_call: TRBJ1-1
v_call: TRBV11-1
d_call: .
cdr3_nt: TGTGCCAGCAGCTTTCCCGGGTACACTGAAGCTTTCTTT
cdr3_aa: CASSFPGYTEAFF

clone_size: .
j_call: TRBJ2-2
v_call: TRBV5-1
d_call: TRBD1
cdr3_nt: TGCGCCAGCAGCTTGGAGGGACAGGGGGCCGGGGAGCTGTTTTTT
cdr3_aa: CASSLEGQGAGELFF

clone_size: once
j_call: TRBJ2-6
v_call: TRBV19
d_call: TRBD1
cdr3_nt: TGTGCCAGTAGTATAGAGGGACAGGGAGACTCTGGGGCCAACGTCCTAACTTTC
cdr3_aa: CASSIEGQGDSGANVLTF

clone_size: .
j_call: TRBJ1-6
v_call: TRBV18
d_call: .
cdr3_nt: TGTGCCAGCTCAGGCAGTTATAATTCACCCCTCCACTTT
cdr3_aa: CASSGSYNSPLHF

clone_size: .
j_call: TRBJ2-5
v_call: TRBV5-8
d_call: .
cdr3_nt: TGTGCCAGCAGCTTGGTGTTGAGGGAGACCCAGTACTTC
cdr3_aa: CASSLVLRETQYF

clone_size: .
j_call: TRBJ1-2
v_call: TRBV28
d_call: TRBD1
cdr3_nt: TGTGCCATCACTAGGGGACAGGTCTATGGCTACACCTTC
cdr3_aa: CAITRGQVYGYTF